This T cell receptor (beta chain) was captured in a study of early T cells in non-severe SARS-CoV-2 infection. Study outcomes and limitations: The matching step, a VDJdb search, favored anti-spike CD8 responses and missed private and CD4 specificities.

This clonotype was detected ten times or more. What it recognizes is unknown. Each single cDNA molecule received a unique molecular identifier. From the 5' RACE reads, TCRdb called clonotypes with MiXCR, one entry per CDR3 protein. The sample carries 25,000 to 30,000 distinct CDR3 sequences, approximately 4% recorded once. The CDR3 totals 16 residues. Germline loops: CDR1 SEHNR, CDR2 FQNEAQ (reference sequence). V lost 6 bases and J lost 1, with 16 bases in between. The J gene is TRBJ2-1, the V gene TRBV7-9; D could derive from TRBD1 or TRBD2 (5 bases each). Sequencing used whole blood. This clonotype was sampled from an adult who was a healthcare worker with PCR-confirmed SARS-CoV-2 infection or an uninfected control (not recorded which). The CDR3: CASRAPSGASYNEQFF. The CDR3 DNA reads TGTGCCAGCAGAGCCCCATCCGGGGCTTCCTACAATGAGCAGTTCTTC.